The present T cell receptor beta chain was sequenced within a study of T cells in Graves' hyperthyroidism and ophthalmopathy. For the study at large: Peripheral blood samples were taken at initial diagnosis, prior to any treatment.

This clonotype was recorded at least ten times. The length of the CDR3 is 16 residues. Germline lookup yields CDR1 SGHTA and CDR2 FQGNSA. V was pared by 5 bases and J by 3 bases, with 10 bases of the junction left unmatched. Amplification of TCR beta CDR3 regions was performed using RNA transcripts as template. The HTBI primer set served for first-round RT-PCR of the TCR CDR3. TCRdb reanalysed the multiplex PCR reads using MiXCR and keeps one entry per CDR3 protein. Of roughly 240,000 distinct CDR3 sequences detected, around 15% appear once; the ten largest clones hold less than 35%. The sequence was collected from a young woman with Graves' ophthalmopathy. The sequencing sample was made of blood. The V call is TRBV7-2, the J call TRBJ2-5, with 9 bases identical to TRBD2. DNA of the CDR3: TGTGCCAGCAGCGCCCCCGGACTAGCGCAAAAAGAGACCCAGTACTTC. It yields the protein CASSAPGLAQKETQYF.